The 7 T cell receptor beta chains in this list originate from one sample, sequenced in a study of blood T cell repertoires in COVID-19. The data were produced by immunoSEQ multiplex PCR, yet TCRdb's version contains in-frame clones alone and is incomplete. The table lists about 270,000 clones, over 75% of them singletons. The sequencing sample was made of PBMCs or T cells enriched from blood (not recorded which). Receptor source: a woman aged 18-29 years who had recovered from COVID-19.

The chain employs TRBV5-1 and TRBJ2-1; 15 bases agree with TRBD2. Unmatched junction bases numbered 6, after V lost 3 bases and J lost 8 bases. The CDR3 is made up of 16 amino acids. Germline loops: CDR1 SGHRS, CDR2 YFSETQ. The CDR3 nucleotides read TGCGCCAGCAGCTGGAGGACTAGCGGGGGGGCCTATGAGCAGTTCTTC. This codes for CASSWRTSGGAYEQFF.

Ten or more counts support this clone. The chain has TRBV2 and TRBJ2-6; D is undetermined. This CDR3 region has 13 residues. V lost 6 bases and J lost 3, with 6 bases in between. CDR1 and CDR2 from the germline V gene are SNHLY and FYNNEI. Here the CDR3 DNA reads TGTGCCAGCAGCTCGGTTGGGGCCAACGTCCTGACTTTC. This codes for CASSSVGANVLTF.

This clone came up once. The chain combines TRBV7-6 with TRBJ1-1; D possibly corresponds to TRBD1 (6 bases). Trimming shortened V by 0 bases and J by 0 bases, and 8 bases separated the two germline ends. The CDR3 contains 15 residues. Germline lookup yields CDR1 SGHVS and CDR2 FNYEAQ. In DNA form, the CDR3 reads TGTGCCAGCAGCTTAGCGGACAGATTGAACACTGAAGCTTTCTTT. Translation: CASSLADRLNTEAFF.

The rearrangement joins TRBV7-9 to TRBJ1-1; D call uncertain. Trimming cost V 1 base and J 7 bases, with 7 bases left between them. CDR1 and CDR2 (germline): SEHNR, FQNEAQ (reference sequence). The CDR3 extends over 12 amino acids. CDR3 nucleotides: TGTGCCAGCAGCTTAGGGGCGTTTGAAGCTTTCTTT. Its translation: CASSLGAFEAFF.

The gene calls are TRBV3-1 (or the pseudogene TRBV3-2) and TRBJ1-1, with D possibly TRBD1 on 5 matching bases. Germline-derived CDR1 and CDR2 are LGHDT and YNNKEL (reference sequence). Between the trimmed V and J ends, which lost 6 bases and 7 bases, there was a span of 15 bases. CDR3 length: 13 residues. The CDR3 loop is CASRQEGASEAFF. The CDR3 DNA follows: TGTGCCAGCAGACAGGAAGGGGCAAGTGAAGCTTTCTTT.

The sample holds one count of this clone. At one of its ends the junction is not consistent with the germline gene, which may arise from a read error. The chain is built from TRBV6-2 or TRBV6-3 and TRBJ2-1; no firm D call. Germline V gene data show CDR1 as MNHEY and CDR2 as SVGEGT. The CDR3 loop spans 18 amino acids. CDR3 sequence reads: CASSYTVAPVSSYDEQFF. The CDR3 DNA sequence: TGTGCCAGCAGTTACACAGTGGCCCCTGTGAGCTCCTACGATGAGCAGTTCTTC.

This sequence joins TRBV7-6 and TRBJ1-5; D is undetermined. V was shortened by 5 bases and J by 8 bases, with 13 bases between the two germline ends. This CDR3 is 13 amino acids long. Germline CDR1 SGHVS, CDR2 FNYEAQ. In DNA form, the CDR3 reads TGTGCCAGCAGCCGCGGGCCTCTGGAGCCCCAGCATTTT. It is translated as CASSRGPLEPQHF.